The rows below give T cell receptor beta chains drawn from one sample of a study of Ad26.COV2.S vaccination and SARS-CoV-2 variants. The assay was immunoSEQ multiplex PCR, and TCRdb's table has in-frame clones only and misses some. The repertoire includes about 450,000 clones, roughly nine tenths of them detected once, and around 2.5% sits in the top ten. Source: peripheral blood, taken in a trial of Ad26.COV2.S vaccine versus placebo. These receptors originate from a person between 18 and 65 years old who received the Ad26.COV2.S COVID-19 vaccine or a placebo. Both conserved end residues are part of each CDR3. A D gene is named only where the DNA matches it firmly. Size values are once, few and many counts, or a class for expanded clones, and some rows have none.

d_gene	j_gene	v_gene	abundance	CDR3aa	CDR3nt
.	TRBJ1-3	TRBV23-1	.	CASSQSYVKGAGNTIYF	TGCGCCAGCAGTCAATCGTACGTGAAGGGAGCTGGAAACACCATATATTTT
TRBD1	TRBJ1-4	TRBV4-2	once	CASSQDKGPGTGWEKLFF	TGTGCCAGCAGCCAAGATAAGGGGCCCGGGACAGGGTGGGAAAAACTGTTTTTT
TRBD1	TRBJ1-3	TRBV5-6	.	CASSFKLSGTAGNTIYF	TGTGCCAGCAGCTTTAAATTGTCCGGGACAGCGGGAAACACCATATATTTT
TRBD1	TRBJ1-2	TRBV6-2/TRBV6-3	.	CASSYSTGWSPDGYTF	TGTGCCAGCAGTTACTCGACAGGGTGGTCCCCGGATGGCTACACCTTC
.	TRBJ2-1	TRBV3-1/TRBV3-2	once	CASSQESSRVNEQFF	TGTGCCAGCAGCCAAGAATCCAGTAGGGTGAATGAGCAGTTCTTC
.	TRBJ1-3	TRBV11-3	.	CASSLMGSGNTIYF	TGTGCCAGCAGCTTGATGGGGTCTGGAAACACCATATATTTT
TRBD1	TRBJ1-2	TRBV7-2	.	CASSLRGGNHYGYTF	TGTGCCAGCAGCTTAAGAGGGGGCAATCACTATGGCTACACCTTC
TRBD1	TRBJ1-2	TRBV6-5	.	CASSQTGVGGYTF	TGTGCCAGCAGCCAGACAGGGGTTGGGGGCTACACCTTC
TRBD1	TRBJ1-2	TRBV7-6	.	CASSVRQGDDGYTF	TGTGCCAGCAGCGTACGACAGGGTGATGATGGCTACACCTTC
TRBD1	TRBJ2-3	TRBV7-9	.	CASDDRVSTDTQYF	TGTGCCAGCGATGACAGGGTTAGCACAGATACGCAGTATTTT
.	TRBJ1-4	TRBV4-3	few	CASSQDPPPKGRNEKLFF	TGCGCCAGCAGCCAAGATCCCCCCCCCAAGGGCCGAAATGAAAAACTGTTTTTT
.	TRBJ2-7	TRBV5-6	.	CASSLSGSPGRGEQYF	TGTGCCAGCAGCTTGAGTGGGAGCCCCGGGCGAGGCGAGCAGTACTTC
.	TRBJ2-3	TRBV3-1/TRBV3-2	few	CASSLRSSSDTQYF	TGTGCCAGCAGCTTGAGGAGCTCCTCAGATACGCAGTATTTT
.	TRBJ1-5	TRBV7-9	.	CASSLMDNQPQHF	TGTGCCAGCAGCTTAATGGACAATCAGCCCCAGCATTTT
.	TRBJ2-3	TRBV24-1	.	CATSDYREASTDTQYF	TGTGCCACCAGTGATTACAGGGAGGCAAGCACAGATACGCAGTATTTT
.	TRBJ1-2	TRBV6-1	.	CASSDLHGYGYTF	TGTGCCAGCAGTGATCTTCATGGATATGGCTACACCTTC
.	TRBJ1-5	TRBV19	.	CASTTTPIRRNQPQHF	TGTGCCAGTACCACAACCCCTATTCGGCGCAATCAGCCCCAGCATTTT
.	TRBJ1-5	TRBV15	.	CATSRGVADVQPQHF	TGTGCCACCAGCAGAGGGGTGGCCGACGTTCAGCCCCAGCATTTT
.	TRBJ2-3	TRBV6-2/TRBV6-3	.	CASSTPLPGVADTQYF	TGTGCCAGCAGCACCCCCCTGCCGGGAGTTGCAGATACGCAGTATTTT
.	TRBJ1-4	TRBV4-3	.	CASSPKGWQSSEKLFF	TGCGCCAGCAGCCCGAAAGGGTGGCAGTCCTCCGAAAAACTGTTTTTT
.	TRBJ1-4	TRBV2	.	CASSEDPGRANEKLFF	TGTGCCAGCAGTGAAGACCCCGGGCGGGCTAATGAAAAACTGTTTTTT
TRBD2	TRBJ2-3	TRBV9	once	CASSAGVSGMDTQYF	TGTGCCAGCAGCGCGGGCGTGAGCGGGATGGATACGCAGTATTTT
TRBD2	TRBJ2-1	TRBV7-2	.	CASSLTSGGAFEQFF	TGTGCCAGCAGCCTGACTAGCGGGGGGGCCTTTGAGCAGTTCTTC
.	TRBJ2-7	TRBV7-9	.	CASSSGTQIYPYF	TGTGCCAGCAGCTCCGGGACTCAGATCTACCCTTACTTC
TRBD1	TRBJ2-5	TRBV5-1	.	CASSSFPGQGTTGTQYF	TGCGCCAGCAGCTCCTTCCCGGGACAGGGGACCACAGGGACCCAGTACTTC
TRBD1	TRBJ1-2	TRBV5-4	.	CASSLQDRDWRLSYGYTF	TGTGCCAGCAGCTTACAGGACAGGGACTGGCGGCTATCCTATGGCTACACCTTC
TRBD1	TRBJ1-1	TRBV6-5	.	CASRTQGGDTEAFF	TGTGCCAGCAGGACACAGGGGGGAGACACTGAAGCTTTCTTT
TRBD1	TRBJ2-7	TRBV2	.	CASNRDRVYEQYF	TGTGCCAGCAACCGAGACAGGGTTTACGAGCAGTACTTC
TRBD1	TRBJ1-1	TRBV30	once	CAWEFAGGTEAFF	TGTGCCTGGGAATTCGCAGGGGGCACTGAAGCTTTCTTT
.	TRBJ1-6	TRBV19	.	CASSRLYNSPLHF	TGTGCCAGTTCCCGACTATATAATTCACCCCTCCACTTT
.	TRBJ1-5	TRBV28	.	CASSFLQGDNQPQHF	TGTGCCAGCAGTTTTCTACAGGGCGACAATCAGCCCCAGCATTTT
TRBD1	TRBJ2-1	TRBV29-1	.	CSGARDRDEQFF	TGCAGCGGTGCCCGGGACAGGGACGAGCAGTTCTTC
.	TRBJ1-2	TRBV7-3	.	CASSASGTVGYTF	TGTGCCAGCAGCGCATCCGGGACGGTTGGCTACACCTTC
TRBD1	TRBJ1-2	TRBV27	.	CAREKRQRRGLVWSRYGYTF	TGTGCCAGGGAAAAACGACAACGCAGGGGGCTTGTATGGTCCAGATATGGCTACACCTTC
.	TRBJ2-7	TRBV28	once	CASMRIYEQYF	TGTGCCAGCATGAGGATCTACGAGCAGTACTTC
.	TRBJ2-1	TRBV19	.	CATQDYNEQFF	TGTGCCACCCAGGACTACAATGAGCAGTTCTTC
.	TRBJ1-1	TRBV18	.	CASSPPSGDISNTEAFF	TGTGCCAGCTCACCTCCCTCGGGGGACATCTCGAACACTGAAGCTTTCTTT
.	TRBJ2-1	TRBV5-1	.	CASSRSWAYNEQFF	TGCGCCAGCAGCCGGAGTTGGGCCTACAATGAGCAGTTCTTC
TRBD2	TRBJ2-5	TRBV7-9	.	CASSNTFLAGGQETQYF	TGTGCCAGCAGCAACACCTTCCTAGCGGGGGGGCAAGAGACCCAGTACTTC
TRBD1	TRBJ1-5	TRBV5-1	.	CASSLGDSSNQPQHF	TGCGCCAGCAGCTTGGGGGACAGTAGCAATCAGCCCCAGCATTTT
.	TRBJ2-2	TRBV5-1	.	CASSPPRSSGELFF	TGCGCCAGCAGCCCCCCAAGGAGCTCCGGGGAGCTGTTTTTT
.	TRBJ2-3	TRBV25-1	.	CASSEHGFRKRPDTQYF	TGTGCCAGCAGTGAACACGGCTTCCGCAAGCGGCCAGATACGCAGTATTTT
TRBD1	TRBJ2-1	TRBV5-1	.	CASSPGQGGNEQFF	TGCGCCAGCAGTCCGGGACAGGGCGGCAATGAGCAGTTCTTC
.	TRBJ1-1	TRBV4-1	.	CASRAGTLNTEAFF	TGCGCCAGCAGGGCCGGGACCCTGAACACTGAAGCTTTCTTT
.	TRBJ2-5	TRBV5-1	once	CASSPRDIEETQYF	TGCGCCAGCAGCCCCCGGGACATCGAAGAGACCCAGTACTTC
TRBD1	TRBJ1-1	TRBV5-4	.	CASSKGTDIEAFF	TGTGCCAGCAGCAAGGGGACAGATATTGAAGCTTTCTTT
TRBD1	TRBJ2-7	TRBV7-2	.	CASSQTGGYEQYF	TGTGCCAGCAGCCAGACAGGGGGCTACGAGCAGTACTTC
.	TRBJ1-1	TRBV5-4	.	CASSFGSYTEAFF	TGTGCCAGCAGCTTTGGGAGCTACACTGAAGCTTTCTTT
.	TRBJ2-7	TRBV27	.	CASSPGTSYEQYF	TGTGCCAGCAGTCCAGGAACCTCCTACGAGCAGTACTTC
.	TRBJ1-5	TRBV7-9	.	CASSSDGGGLPQHF	TGTGCCAGCAGCTCAGACGGGGGAGGATTGCCCCAGCATTTT